Below, 18 T cell receptor beta chains from the same sample are listed, as sequenced in a study of memory CD4+ T cells and cytomegalovirus serostatus. The sort gate was single viable CD3+CD4+CD8-CD45RO+ cells for memory CD4+ T cells. Here immunoSEQ multiplex PCR was the method, and the copy in TCRdb shows in-frame clones only, minus some. Among about 38,000 clones listed, 79% were seen once. Sequencing used memory CD4+ T cells from blood. The receptors come from an adult in good health and CMV-seropositive.

This chain uses TRBV18 with TRBJ1-6; D not resolved. This CDR3 region has 14 residues. V dropped 2 bases and J dropped 7 bases, with 9 bases sitting between them. From germline, CDR1 is KGHSH and CDR2 LQKENI. CDR3 DNA: TGTGCCAGCTCACCAGAGCTGGGGAATTCACCCCTCCACTTT. Translation gives CASSPELGNSPLHF.

V is TRBV5-4 and J is TRBJ1-1; D may be TRBD1 (5 bases). Deletions cut 0 bases from V and 1 base from J, with 10 bases between. This CDR3 is built from 15 residues. Germline loops: CDR1 SGHNT, CDR2 YYREEE (reference sequence). The CDR3 sequence: CASSLVTGENTEAFF. The CDR3, as DNA: TGTGCCAGCAGCTTGGTAACAGGAGAGAACACTGAAGCTTTCTTT.

This clone was observed a single time. J is TRBJ1-4 and V is TRBV27, with TRBD1 identical over 10 bases. The junction had 6 bases not matched to a gene; V was cut back by 5 bases and J by 3 bases. The CDR3 spans 16 residues. Germline V gene lookup returns CDR1 MNHEY and CDR2 SMNVEV (reference sequence). CDR3 nucleotides: TGTGCCAGCAGTCCCGGGACAGGGGTAGCTAATGAAAAACTGTTTTTT. Its protein is CASSPGTGVANEKLFF.

This clone turned up a few times. The chain is built from TRBV7-2 and TRBJ1-4, with D maybe TRBD1 (5 bases). Trimming pared 3 bases from V and 2 bases from J, leaving 10 bases between. Per the germline V gene, CDR1 is SGHTA and CDR2 is FQGNSA. The CDR3 runs to 15 residues. The CDR3 spells CASSLMGGTNEKLFF. The CDR3 DNA is TGTGCCAGCAGCTTGATGGGGGGTACTAATGAAAAACTGTTTTTT.

The V and J genes are TRBV6-6 and TRBJ2-3; D not resolved. CDR3 length: 16 residues. The V gene lost 2 bases and the J gene lost 4 bases, with 16 bases spanning the gap. Germline V gives CDR1 MNHNY, CDR2 SVGAGI (reference sequence). The CDR3 region has the DNA TGTGCCAGCAGTTACGACCCCCCAGCTGGGGCAGATACGCAGTATTTT. Translated: CASSYDPPAGADTQYF.

The rearrangement uses TRBV13 and TRBJ1-2; no clear D gene. Germline CDR1 reads PRHDT; CDR2 reads FYEKMQ (reference sequence). Trimming left V 2 bases short and J 6 bases short, with 13 bases between. The CDR3 consists of 14 residues. In nucleotides, the CDR3 is TGTGCCAGCAGCTTATTGGTTACGGCCCATGGCTACACCTTC. Protein: CASSLLVTAHGYTF. Based on the CDR3 plus reference TRBV13 and TRBJ1-2, the full variable domain is AAGVIQSPRHLIKEKRETATLKCYPIPRHDTVYWYQQGPGQDPQFLISFYEKMQSDKGSIPDRFSAQQFSDYHSELNMSSLELGDSALYFCASSLLVTAHGYTFGSGTRLTVV.

This clone was seen more than once but under ten times. This chain connects TRBV9 to TRBJ2-5; 8 bases fit TRBD2. This CDR3 contains 15 residues. The J segment lost 2 bases and the V segment lost 2 bases, leaving 5 bases of the junction unmatched. The V gene's germline CDR1 is SGDLS and CDR2 YYNGEE. The CDR3 is CASSVRGGIQETQYF. The CDR3 region has the DNA TGTGCCAGCAGCGTTCGCGGGGGGATACAAGAGACCCAGTACTTC.

V gene TRBV9 combines with J gene TRBJ1-3, with D possibly being TRBD1 (6 bases). Deletions cut 2 bases from V and 0 bases from J, with 12 bases between. In germline, CDR1 is SGDLS, CDR2 YYNGEE. The CDR3 contains 16 residues. The DNA of the CDR3 is TGTGCCAGCAGCGTGGGGGGCCGCAGCTCTGGAAACACCATATATTTT. It translates to CASSVGGRSSGNTIYF.

CDR3 coding DNA: TGCGCCAGCAGGAGCGGGACTAGGGAACAAGAGACCCAGTACTTC. The encoded protein is CASRSGTREQETQYF. This chain links TRBV5-1 with TRBJ2-5, with 8 bases fitting TRBD2. Germline lookup yields CDR1 SGHRS and CDR2 YFSETQ. With 5 bases clipped from V and 2 bases from J, the junction kept 8 bases outside the gene matches. This CDR3 region has 15 residues.

This rearrangement joins TRBV18 to TRBJ2-5; D call uncertain. Trimming removed 3 bases at V and 0 bases at J, with 11 bases between. The CDR3 spans 15 residues. From germline, CDR1 is KGHSH and CDR2 LQKENI. CDR3: CASSPGTSYQETQYF. DNA for the CDR3: TGTGCCAGCTCACCCGGAACTTCGTACCAAGAGACCCAGTACTTC.

This clone was seen a few times. The genes are TRBV5-1 and TRBJ1-4; the D is unclear. This CDR3 has 12 amino acids. Germline V gene data show CDR1 as SGHRS and CDR2 as YFSETQ. V lost 4 bases and J 6 bases, leaving 7 bases between the germline ends. CDR3 protein: CASSAEDEKLFF. CDR3 nucleotide sequence: TGCGCCAGCAGCGCGGAGGATGAAAAACTGTTTTTT.

With regard to this clone: The junction and the germline gene differ at one end; a read error may be behind it. The chain has TRBV7-7 and TRBJ2-5; tentatively, D is TRBD2 (5 bases). The CDR3 runs 13 residues. Germline CDR1 and CDR2: SSHAT and FNYEAQ (reference sequence). The DNA for the CDR3 is TGTGCTAGCAGCTCCGGGGTGGGGGAGACCCAGTACTTC. Amino acids: CASSSGVGETQYF. The full variable domain, with the rest looked up from reference TRBV7-7 and TRBJ2-5, is GAGVSQSPRYKVTKRGQDVTLRCDPISSHATLYWYQQALGQGPEFLTYFNYEAQPDKSGLPSDRFSAERPEGSISTLTIQRTEQRDSAMYRCASSSGVGETQYFGPGTRLLVL.

V and J are TRBV6-1 and TRBJ1-1, with D uncertain. Looked up from germline, CDR1 is MNHNS and CDR2 is SASEGT. The CDR3 loop spans 14 amino acids. V lost 6 bases and J 0 bases, leaving 11 bases between the germline ends. DNA of the CDR3: TGTGCCAGCAGATGGACGGACCTGAACACTGAAGCTTTCTTT. Protein product: CASRWTDLNTEAFF.

This clone came up a few times. V usage is TRBV11-2 and J usage is TRBJ2-1; the match to TRBD2 covers 7 bases. The V gene's germline CDR1 is SGHAT and CDR2 FQNNGV. Losses at the gene ends were 6 bases for V and 5 bases for J; bases not matched to a gene: 10. The CDR3 has 15 amino acids. In nucleotides, the CDR3 is TGTGCCAGCAGATCAGGACTAGTCGGTAACAATGAGCAGTTCTTC. Its translation: CASRSGLVGNNEQFF.

The chain combines TRBV2 with TRBJ1-1, with D possibly matching TRBD1 (5 bases). V shed 6 bases and J shed 3 bases, with 17 bases lying between them. Germline V gives CDR1 SNHLY, CDR2 FYNNEI. There are 15 residues in the CDR3. CDR3 bases: TGTGCCAGCAGGGGAACCGGGGGGATGTACACTGAAGCTTTCTTT. It yields the protein CASRGTGGMYTEAFF. Full variable domain (missing parts from reference TRBV2 and TRBJ1-1): EPEVTQTPSHQVTQMGQEVILRCVPISNHLYFYWYRQILGQKVEFLVSFYNNEISEKSEIFDDQFSVERPDGSNFTLKIRSTKLEDSAMYFCASRGTGGMYTEAFFGQGTRLTVV.

The CDR3: CASSSQGTSGVEQYF. In nucleotides, the CDR3 is TGTGCCAGCAGCTCCCAGGGGACTAGCGGGGTCGAGCAGTACTTC. The chain carries TRBV7-9 and TRBJ2-7, with 13 nucleotides matching TRBD2. The CDR3 is 15 residues long. V gave up 4 bases and J gave up 6 bases; unmatched junction bases: 6. Germline assignment: CDR1 SEHNR and CDR2 FQNEAQ (reference sequence).

The chain is built from TRBV2 and TRBJ1-3; no clear D. Trimming took 2 bases from V and 3 from J, leaving 14 bases between them. CDR1 and CDR2 (germline): SNHLY, FYNNEI. The CDR3 is made up of 16 amino acids. The CDR3 region is CASSEYGRVGGNTIYF. The CDR3 region has the DNA TGTGCCAGCAGTGAATATGGGAGGGTTGGTGGAAACACCATATATTTT. Full variable domain (missing parts from reference TRBV2 and TRBJ1-3): EPEVTQTPSHQVTQMGQEVILRCVPISNHLYFYWYRQILGQKVEFLVSFYNNEISEKSEIFDDQFSVERPDGSNFTLKIRSTKLEDSAMYFCASSEYGRVGGNTIYFGEGSWLTVV.

V usage is TRBV9 and J usage is TRBJ1-1; tentatively, D is TRBD1 (6 bases). The V end lost 6 bases, the J end lost 8 bases, and 17 bases lay between the germline ends. CDR1 is SGDLS, CDR2 YYNGEE, per germline. CDR3 length: 13 amino acids. As DNA, the CDR3 is TGTGCCAGCACTCTGGAGGGGGGGTCAGAAGCTTTCTTT. Residues: CASTLEGGSEAFF.